This T cell receptor (beta chain) emerged from a study of regulatory T cells in long-lasting Graves disease. Combining iRepertoire HTBI primers with Arm-PCR of CDR3 regions, the authors built TCR beta libraries. One entry per CDR3 protein results from TCRdb running MiXCR on the multiplex PCR reads. The sample shows 400,000 to 450,000 distinct CDR3 sequences, around 14% of them seen only once. Described time point: newly diagnosed GD, antithyroid drugs for less than 3 months. From PBMCs, RNA was extracted and then used to make the TCR library. Germline V gives CDR1 SGHRS, CDR2 YFSETQ. The CDR3 covers 15 residues. Trimming removed 5 bases at V and 2 bases at J, with 16 bases between. In its sample, this clonotype was seen many times. The sample was also reused in another study, on T cells in Graves' hyperthyroidism and ophthalmopathy.

The genes are TRBV5-1 and TRBJ1-2, with D perhaps matching TRBD1 (6 bases). This receptor was identified in a woman aged 30 to 39 with Graves disease. Specimen: peripheral blood mononuclear cells (PBMCs), collected at new diagnosis, from a patient treated with antithyroid drugs. The CDR3 DNA reads TGCGCCAGCAGTTCTCTCCCGGGACACAACTATGGCTACACCTTC. Protein sequence: CASSSLPGHNYGYTF.